One and the same sample provided the 18 T cell receptor beta chains below, sequenced in a study of blood T cell repertoires in COVID-19 (dated by TCRdb to the early 2020s). Library method: the immunoSEQ multiplex PCR assay. Sourced from immuneACCESS, this table was stored by TCRdb with only in-frame sequences that have V and J called. A share of the clones is absent; for the studies checked, an unresolved V gene accounts for under half, and the remainder has no known explanation. In all, the sample holds fewer than 200,000 clones, and about 88% of those were seen once. The ten largest clones add up to roughly 24% of the sample. The sequencing sample was made of PBMCs or T cells enriched from blood (not recorded which). Receptors originate from a woman aged 40-49 years in a cohort exposed to, infected with or recovered from COVID-19 (not recorded which).

V usage is TRBV6-5 and J usage is TRBJ1-2; unclear D gene. CDR1 and CDR2 from the germline V gene are MNHEY and SVGAGI. The CDR3 loop spans 12 amino acids. V was cut by 9 bases and J by 4 bases, with 12 bases left in between. The CDR3 sequence is CARLCPCYGYTF. As DNA, the CDR3 is TGTGCCAGACTCTGCCCGTGCTATGGCTACACCTTC.

The chain employs TRBV19 and TRBJ2-7; a possible D gene is TRBD2 (5 bases). From germline, CDR1 is LNHDA and CDR2 SQIVND (reference sequence). The CDR3 runs 13 residues. Trimming took 5 bases from V and 3 from J, leaving 11 bases between them. The CDR3 sequence: CASSVAGNYEQYF. The CDR3 bases are TGTGCCAGTAGTGTAGCCGGGAACTACGAGCAGTACTTC.

The V call is TRBV5-1, the J call TRBJ2-3; D not certain. Between the trimmed V and J ends, which lost 4 bases and 6 bases, there was a span of 6 bases. The CDR3 totals 11 residues. CDR1 and CDR2 from the germline V gene are SGHRS and YFSETQ. CDR3 in amino acids: CASSPSDTQYF. CDR3 DNA sequence: TGCGCCAGCAGCCCTTCTGATACGCAGTATTTT.

The V and J genes are TRBV7-9 and TRBJ1-2, with D unclear. The length of the CDR3 is 16 residues. The germline V gene has CDR1 SEHNR and CDR2 FQNEAQ (reference sequence). Trimming removed 1 base at V and 8 bases at J, with 20 bases between. The CDR3 here is CASSLVAGAGIGGYTF. In DNA, the CDR3 is TGTGCCAGCAGCTTAGTAGCCGGTGCCGGGATCGGGGGCTACACCTTC.

The chain uses TRBV11-3 and TRBJ2-5; D remains unclear. In germline, CDR1 is SGHNT, CDR2 YENEEA. The CDR3 contains 14 residues. Trimming left V 4 bases short and J 2 bases short, with 11 bases between. The CDR3: CASSSARIQETQYF. CDR3 DNA: TGTGCCAGCAGCTCCGCTAGGATACAAGAGACCCAGTACTTC. The variable domain in full, with the rest retrieved from reference TRBV11-3 and TRBJ2-5, is EAGVVQSPRYKIIEKKQPVAFWCNPISGHNTLYWYLQNLGQGPELLIRYENEEAVDDSQLPKDRFSAERLKGVDSTLKIQPAELGDSAVYLCASSSARIQETQYFGPGTRLLVL.

This chain joins TRBV19 and TRBJ2-1; 7 nucleotides align to TRBD2. Germline CDR1 reads LNHDA; CDR2 reads SQIVND (reference sequence). V shed 6 bases, J shed 0 bases, and the junction held 5 bases outside the gene matches. The CDR3 has 15 residues. The CDR3 loop reads CASSPGGSSYNEQFF. The CDR3 region has the DNA TGTGCCAGTAGCCCGGGGGGAAGCTCCTACAATGAGCAGTTCTTC.

The chain is built from TRBV9 and TRBJ2-1; 11 positions agree with TRBD2. The CDR3 covers 14 residues. V lost 4 bases, J lost 6 bases, and 3 bases stayed unmatched. The germline V gene has CDR1 SGDLS and CDR2 YYNGEE. CDR3: CASSTGTSGNEQFF. The CDR3 DNA sequence: TGTGCCAGCAGCACCGGGACTAGCGGCAATGAGCAGTTCTTC.

This sequence joins TRBV5-1 and TRBJ1-3; D is uncertain. CDR1 SGHRS and CDR2 YFSETQ come from the germline V gene. Deletions cut 1 base from V and 0 bases from J, with 14 bases between. The CDR3 loop spans 17 amino acids. CDR3 DNA sequence: TGCGCCAGCAGCTTGAGCGGACCGATGAGCTCTGGAAACACCATATATTTT. It yields the protein CASSLSGPMSSGNTIYF.

The rearrangement uses TRBV9 and TRBJ1-6; weak D call: TRBD1 (6 bases). The ends were cut back, 2 bases at V and 9 bases at J, with 12 bases in the middle. The CDR3 is 14 residues long. CDR1 and CDR2 (germline): SGDLS, YYNGEE. The CDR3: CASSVQGHGSPLHF. CDR3 bases: TGTGCCAGCAGCGTGCAGGGGCACGGTTCACCCCTCCACTTT.

The V and J genes are TRBV12-5 and TRBJ1-2, with a weak D call TRBD1 (6 bases). The V and J ends lost 3 bases and 1 base respectively, with 9 bases between them. Germline CDR1 reads LGHNT; CDR2 reads FRNRAP. The CDR3 covers 14 residues. As DNA, the CDR3 is TGTGCTAGTGGTTTTGGGACAAATAACTATGGCTACACCTTC. This gives the protein CASGFGTNNYGYTF.

The chain joins TRBV25-1 to TRBJ2-1, with D tentatively TRBD2 (7 bases). The CDR3 extends over 18 amino acids. The V end lost 1 base, the J end lost 5 bases, and 21 bases lay between the germline ends. CDR1 is MGHDK, CDR2 SYGVNS, per germline. CDR3 DNA: TGTGCCAGCAGTGAATCCCCCCTATGGGGGCGGGGGAACAATGAGCAGTTCTTC. It specifies CASSESPLWGRGNNEQFF.

The chain employs TRBV13 and TRBJ2-2, with 7 bases aligning to TRBD2. Per the germline V gene, CDR1 is PRHDT and CDR2 is FYEKMQ (reference sequence). This CDR3 is 15 amino acids long. V lost 0 bases, J lost 7 bases, and 5 bases stayed unmatched. The CDR3 sequence: CASSLGREALGELFF. As DNA, the CDR3 is TGTGCCAGCAGCTTAGGTCGGGAGGCCCTCGGGGAGCTGTTTTTT.

V usage is TRBV10-3 and J usage is TRBJ1-6; D is undetermined. Germline CDR1 is ENHRY and CDR2 is SYGVKD. The CDR3 extends over 15 amino acids. Deletions cut 3 bases from V and 7 bases from J, with 13 bases between. CDR3 DNA: TGTGCCATCAGTGACCCCAGGACGGGGAATTCACCCCTCCACTTT. Translating gives CAISDPRTGNSPLHF.

This clone came up once. The chain recombines TRBV10-2 with TRBJ2-5; perhaps TRBD2 as D (6 bases). The germline gives CDR1 WSHSY, CDR2 SAAADI. The CDR3 length is 16 residues. V was cut by 3 bases and J by 1 base, with 15 bases left in between. CDR3 nucleotides: TGCGCCAGCAGTGAAGGTGGAGCGGGCGTCCAAGAGACCCAGTACTTC. It codes for CASSEGGAGVQETQYF.

This clone was counted a single time. The CDR3 sequence is CASFPRGARYNEQFF. CDR3 sequence (DNA): TGTGCCAGCTTTCCTCGGGGGGCTCGCTACAATGAGCAGTTCTTC. The J gene is TRBJ2-1, the V gene TRBV27; D perhaps matches TRBD2 (7 bases). V lost 8 bases, J lost 3 bases, and 17 bases lay in between. Per germline, CDR1 MNHEY and CDR2 SMNVEV (reference sequence). The CDR3 extends over 15 amino acids.

The CDR3 protein is CASSLAPDRSQEELFF. The CDR3 region has the DNA TGTGCCAGCAGCTTAGCTCCGGACAGAAGCCAAGAGGAACTGTTTTTT. The rearrangement joins TRBV7-9 to TRBJ1-4, with a tentative D call TRBD1 (6 bases). The CDR3 loop spans 16 amino acids. With 0 bases removed from V and 12 bases from J, the gap between germline ends came to 20 bases. Per the germline V gene, CDR1 is SEHNR and CDR2 is FQNEAQ (reference sequence). The variable domain in full, with the rest retrieved from reference TRBV7-9 and TRBJ1-4, is DTGVSQNPRHKITKRGQNVTFRCDPISEHNRLYWYRQTLGQGPEFLTYFQNEAQLEKSRLLSDRFSAERPKGSFSTLEIQRTEQGDSAMYLCASSLAPDRSQEELFFGSGTQLSVL.

V usage is TRBV7-8 and J usage is TRBJ2-7, with TRBD2 matching 8 bases. CDR1 SGHVS and CDR2 FQNEAQ come from the germline V gene. CDR3 size: 16 residues. V shed 5 bases, J shed 5 bases, and the junction held 14 bases outside the gene matches. The CDR3: CASSQKVAGGPHEQYF. For the CDR3, the DNA is TGTGCCAGCAGCCAAAAGGTGGCGGGAGGTCCCCACGAGCAGTACTTC.

V is TRBV19 and J is TRBJ2-1; 13 nucleotides match TRBD2. In germline, CDR1 is LNHDA, CDR2 SQIVND (reference sequence). The CDR3 covers 15 residues. V lost 8 bases and J lost 7; bases outside the gene matches: 8. The CDR3 DNA reads TGTGCCAGTTCCCTGACTAGCGGGAGGAGGAATGAGCAGTTCTTC. Its translation is CASSLTSGRRNEQFF.